This T cell receptor (beta chain) derives from a study of a mutant IDH1 vaccine in newly diagnosed glioma. Overall study: Vaccinations were initiated 4-6 weeks following radiotherapy alone, or were given together with temozolomide cycles. At week 47 came visit V13, while visit V12 had come at week 35. Earlier therapy was either radiotherapy, temozolomide, or both, and most got both. Treated patients had a mean age of about 38 years and an approximately 62% male, approximately 38% female split.

The repertoire was sequenced with immunoSEQ multiplex PCR; TCRdb's copy has only in-frame clones and lacks some. The sample carries 45,000 to 55,000 clones, roughly 84% recorded once. Notes on this clone: Antigen unknown.

The time point: week 47, end of study. The study gave 300 ug of mutant IDH1 20-mer peptide per vaccine dose, with topical imiquimod. The TCR sequence derives from a woman aged 25-40 years with glioma. Some clones in this sample may be carry-over from other donors' samples. The sample in question was PBMCs, obtained from a glioma patient whose treatment included an IDH1 peptide vaccine.

The CDR3 loop is CASQNVLANTGELFF. In DNA, the CDR3 is TGTGCCAGCCAAAACGTACTAGCGAACACCGGGGAGCTGTTTTTT. The chain has TRBV25-1 and TRBJ2-2; a possible D gene is TRBD2 (5 bases). The V end was cut by 8 bases, the J end by 0 bases, with 13 bases between. The CDR3 spans 15 residues. The germline gives CDR1 MGHDK, CDR2 SYGVNS.